What follows are 27 T cell receptor beta chains derived from one specimen sequenced in a study of shared clonotypes between healthy human individuals (dated by TCRdb to about 2020). Receptor amplification or capture employed the immunoSEQ multiplex PCR assay. Sourced from immuneACCESS, this table was stored by TCRdb with only in-frame sequences that have V and J called. A share of the clones is absent; for the studies checked, an unresolved V gene accounts for under half, and the remainder has no known explanation. Recorded for this sample are more than 550,000 clones; around 77% of them occurred a single time. The ten largest clonotypes hold more than 1.5% of the sample. Sequencing was performed on memory CD4+ T cells sorted from blood. Explained via the paper, the cell subset or site label denotes: CD45RA-negative fraction. The receptors shown here come from a woman aged 25 to 39 in good health.

This clone was counted only a few times. The chain couples TRBV2 to TRBJ1-1; D is perhaps TRBD1 (5 bases). The V gene lost 2 bases and the J gene lost 1 base, with 5 bases spanning the gap. The germline V gene encodes CDR1 SNHLY and CDR2 FYNNEI. CDR3 length: 13 amino acids. The CDR3 sequence: CASSEQGNTEAFF. The CDR3 DNA reads as TGTGCCAGCAGTGAACAGGGGAACACTGAAGCTTTCTTT. Based on the CDR3 plus reference TRBV2 and TRBJ1-1, the full variable domain is EPEVTQTPSHQVTQMGQEVILRCVPISNHLYFYWYRQILGQKVEFLVSFYNNEISEKSEIFDDQFSVERPDGSNFTLKIRSTKLEDSAMYFCASSEQGNTEAFFGQGTRLTVV.

The chain uses TRBV7-9 and TRBJ1-1; TRBD1 might be the D (5 bases). In germline, CDR1 is SEHNR, CDR2 FQNEAQ (reference sequence). Trimming removed 4 bases from V and 3 bases from J, with 15 bases in between. The CDR3 loop spans 15 amino acids. The CDR3 protein is CASSSRRGVDTEAFF. CDR3 bases: TGTGCCAGCAGCTCCAGGAGGGGTGTCGACACTGAAGCTTTCTTT.

The rearrangement uses TRBV28 and TRBJ2-1; no clear D gene. CDR1 and CDR2 from the germline V gene are MDHEN and SYDVKM. This CDR3 region has 14 residues. Trimming cost V 5 bases and J 8 bases, with 16 bases left between them. The CDR3 loop reads CASSVIVALDEQFF. In DNA, the CDR3 is TGTGCCAGCAGTGTGATTGTAGCATTGGATGAGCAGTTCTTC.

This clone was counted between two and nine times. A much more abundant neighbour one base away suggests this may be a read error. The rearrangement links TRBV19 to TRBJ2-3, with 10 bases identical to TRBD2. Germline V lookup: CDR1 LNHDA, CDR2 SQIVND (reference sequence). The CDR3 is 14 amino acids. After removal of 7 bases from V and 0 bases from J, the junction contained 1 base not matched to a gene. The CDR3, as DNA: TGTGCCAGTAAGACTAGCGGGAGCACAGATACGCAGTATTTT. Protein product: CASKTSGSTDTQYF.

Points on this clone: Other DNA sequences in the sample encode the same CDR3. The J gene is TRBJ2-3, the V gene TRBV5-1; perhaps TRBD1 as D (6 bases). This CDR3 is built from 15 residues. The germline V gene encodes CDR1 SGHRS and CDR2 YFSETQ. The V end was cut by 3 bases, the J end by 2 bases, with 13 bases between. In DNA, the CDR3 is TGCGCCAGCAGCTGGGGACAAGATCTCACAGATACGCAGTATTTT. Translation gives CASSWGQDLTDTQYF.

This CDR3 is CSVTVGGRYEQYF. CDR3 DNA: TGCAGCGTTACCGTGGGGGGGCGATACGAGCAGTACTTC. The chain has TRBV29-1 and TRBJ2-7, with D maybe TRBD2 (7 bases). With 5 bases removed from V and 4 bases from J, the gap between germline ends came to 15 bases. Germline V gene sequence: CDR1 SQVTM, CDR2 ANQGSEA. This CDR3 has 13 amino acids.

The chain links TRBV30 to TRBJ1-5; D is unresolved. The V and J ends lost 0 bases and 7 bases respectively, with 10 bases between them. Per the germline V gene, CDR1 is GTSNPN and CDR2 is SVGIG (reference sequence). This CDR3 has 13 amino acids. The CDR3 DNA reads as TGTGCCTGGAGTGTCGAAGGACTCCAGCCCCAGCATTTT. It translates to CAWSVEGLQPQHF.

The V call is TRBV5-1, the J call TRBJ2-1; 9 bases align to TRBD1. V was clipped by 3 bases and J by 6 bases; unmatched bases: 13. CDR1 SGHRS and CDR2 YFSETQ come from the germline V gene. The CDR3 length is 17 residues. The CDR3 DNA sequence: TGCGCCAGCAGCTCTCGGCCCCCGGGGACAGGGAGCAATGAGCAGTTCTTC. Translation gives CASSSRPPGTGSNEQFF.

This rearrangement joins TRBV18 to TRBJ1-1; D not certain. This CDR3 is built from 12 residues. The germline gives CDR1 KGHSH, CDR2 LQKENI. V was cut by 6 bases and J by 11 bases, with 16 bases left in between. The CDR3 nucleotides are TGTGCCAGCTCCTCCAGTCCGGGGTGGGCTTTCTTT. Translated: CASSSSPGWAFF.

With respect to this clone: The same CDR3 also results from other DNA sequences found in this sample. The rearrangement links TRBV5-1 to TRBJ1-2, with 7 bases aligning to TRBD1. The CDR3 loop spans 13 amino acids. The trim removed 4 bases at V and 3 bases at J, leaving 3 bases unmatched. CDR1 and CDR2 (germline): SGHRS, YFSETQ. DNA of the CDR3: TGCGCCAGCAGCCTAGGGGGCGACTATGGCTACACCTTC. It encodes CASSLGGDYGYTF.

The chain joins TRBV5-1 to TRBJ2-2; D is perhaps TRBD1 (6 bases). Trimming pared 4 bases from V and 0 bases from J, leaving 13 bases between. The CDR3 covers 16 residues. CDR1 and CDR2 from the germline V gene are SGHRS and YFSETQ. CDR3 loop: CASSADSGANTGELFF. For the CDR3, the DNA is TGCGCCAGCAGCGCGGACAGTGGCGCGAACACCGGGGAGCTGTTTTTT.

The chain combines TRBV10-3 with TRBJ1-2; 8 nucleotides agree with TRBD1. Germline V lookup: CDR1 ENHRY, CDR2 SYGVKD. J gave up 4 bases and V 2 bases, and 3 bases lay outside the gene matches. CDR3 length: 14 amino acids. In DNA, the CDR3 is TGTGCCATCAGTGAGAATGGACAGGGCTATGGCTACACCTTC. Translated, it gives CAISENGQGYGYTF.

This clone was seen a handful of times. The rearrangement links TRBV28 to TRBJ2-3; possibly TRBD2 for D (6 bases). Germline V lookup: CDR1 MDHEN, CDR2 SYDVKM. CDR3 length: 16 residues. Trimming shortened V by 0 bases and J by 0 bases, and 10 bases separated the two germline ends. The CDR3 loop reads CASSLWVGTSTDTQYF. As DNA, the CDR3 is TGTGCCAGCAGTTTATGGGTCGGGACTAGCACAGATACGCAGTATTTT.

The table lists this clone with a count of one. The chain combines TRBV4-1 with TRBJ2-7; D gene ambiguous. The germline gives CDR1 MGHRA, CDR2 YSYEKL. The CDR3 loop spans 17 amino acids. V lost 2 bases, J lost 1 base, and 18 bases lay in between. CDR3 bases: TGCGCCAGCAGCCAATTTCTGGGTCTTACTAAATCCTACGAGCAGTACTTC. Amino acid sequence: CASSQFLGLTKSYEQYF.

As for this clone: Mismatch with germline at one junction end may stem from a read error. This rearrangement joins TRBV2 to TRBJ2-7; D ambiguous. Germline-derived CDR1 and CDR2 are SNHLY and FYNNEI. There are 10 residues in the CDR3. The CDR3 DNA reads TGTGCCAGCAGGTCCTGCGAGCAGTACTTC. Translation: CASRSCEQYF.

This chain uses TRBV15 with TRBJ2-1, with D perhaps matching TRBD2 (6 bases). The CDR3 runs to 14 residues. V was cut by 7 bases and J by 9 bases, with 19 bases left in between. Germline V CDR1 and CDR2: LNHNV, YYDKDF (reference sequence). CDR3 residues: CATTMTRAGSEQFF. In DNA, the CDR3 is TGTGCCACCACCATGACCCGGGCGGGGAGTGAGCAGTTCTTC.

This clone came up a few times. The rearrangement links TRBV18 to TRBJ2-7; possibly TRBD1 for D (6 bases). The V and J ends lost 3 bases and 2 bases respectively, with 14 bases between them. Germline assignment: CDR1 KGHSH and CDR2 LQKENI. This CDR3 contains 15 residues. In DNA form, the CDR3 reads TGTGCCAGCTCACCTGGTGCAGGGGAACCCTACGAGCAGTACTTC. Its translation is CASSPGAGEPYEQYF. Complete variable domain (other parts from reference TRBV18 and TRBJ2-7): NAGVMQNPRHLVRRRGQEARLRCSPMKGHSHVYWYRQLPEEGLKFMVYLQKENIIDESGMPKERFSAEFPKEGPSILRIQQVVRGDSAAYFCASSPGAGEPYEQYFGPGTRLTVT.

The chain employs TRBV19 and TRBJ2-3, with 10 bases lining up with TRBD2. Trimming at V came to 5 bases and at J to 1 base, leaving 6 bases not matched to a gene. CDR1 is LNHDA and CDR2 is SQIVND in the germline V gene (reference sequence). This CDR3 is built from 16 residues. As DNA, the CDR3 is TGTGCCAGTAGTTCACGGACTAGCGGCCGCACAGATACGCAGTATTTT. This gives the protein CASSSRTSGRTDTQYF.

This clone was seen just once. The chain links TRBV30 to TRBJ2-7; D is undetermined. This CDR3 is built from 16 residues. Germline CDR1 reads GTSNPN; CDR2 reads SVGIG (reference sequence). Trimming pared 0 bases from V and 3 bases from J, leaving 18 bases between. The CDR3 loop reads CAWSVLGVKPFYEQYF. CDR3 in DNA: TGTGCCTGGAGTGTACTTGGGGTCAAGCCCTTCTACGAGCAGTACTTC.

Comments on this clone: Other DNA sequences from this sample encode an identical CDR3 as well. The CDR3: CASSLGLNTEAFF. The CDR3 bases are TGTGCCAGCAGCCTAGGACTGAACACTGAAGCTTTCTTT. V gene TRBV11-2 combines with J gene TRBJ1-1; D remains unclear. The CDR3 is made up of 13 amino acids. Germline CDR1 SGHAT, CDR2 FQNNGV. V lost 5 bases and J 0 bases, leaving 7 bases between the germline ends.

Note on this clone: Within the sample, other DNA sequences also encode this same CDR3. The gene calls are TRBV5-1 and TRBJ2-6; D may be TRBD2 (5 bases). The CDR3 has 15 residues. CDR1 and CDR2 from the germline V gene are SGHRS and YFSETQ. Trimming left V 0 bases short and J 1 base short, with 5 bases between. In DNA, the CDR3 is TGCGCCAGCAGCTTGGGAGGGTCTGGGGCCAACGTCCTGACTTTC. Translated: CASSLGGSGANVLTF.

This clone was recorded only once. This chain uses TRBV2 with TRBJ2-3; 8 nucleotides match TRBD2. Germline V CDR1 and CDR2: SNHLY, FYNNEI. CDR3 size: 14 residues. Trimming removed 9 bases from V and 2 bases from J; junction bases left unmatched: 7. The chain's CDR3 is CASARGGSTDTQYF. The CDR3 region has the DNA TGTGCCAGTGCCCGGGGGGGGTCCACAGATACGCAGTATTTT. Full variable domain (remainder filled in from reference TRBV2 and TRBJ2-3): EPEVTQTPSHQVTQMGQEVILRCVPISNHLYFYWYRQILGQKVEFLVSFYNNEISEKSEIFDDQFSVERPDGSNFTLKIRSTKLEDSAMYFCASARGGSTDTQYFGPGTRLTVL.

The chain recombines TRBV11-2 with TRBJ1-2; TRBD1 might be the D (5 bases). CDR3 length: 13 residues. V lost 8 bases and J 0 bases, leaving 10 bases between the germline ends. Germline CDR1 reads SGHAT; CDR2 reads FQNNGV. This CDR3 reads CASGTATNYGYTF. CDR3 bases: TGTGCCAGCGGGACGGCGACTAACTATGGCTACACCTTC.

The chain links TRBV18 to TRBJ2-7, with D possibly TRBD2 on 6 matching bases. With 3 bases removed from V and 7 bases from J, the gap between germline ends came to 13 bases. Germline loops: CDR1 KGHSH, CDR2 LQKENI. The CDR3 sequence is 13 residues long. The CDR3 here is CASSPGTSREQYF. DNA for the CDR3: TGTGCCAGCTCACCCGGGACTTCTAGAGAGCAGTACTTC.

The chain couples TRBV7-2 to TRBJ2-7, with D possibly matching TRBD2 (6 bases). The CDR3 spans 16 residues. CDR1 and CDR2 (germline): SGHTA, FQGNSA. Trimming shortened V by 1 base and J by 3 bases, and 16 bases separated the two germline ends. DNA of the CDR3: TGTGCCAGCAGCTTAGTTTCGGGGGTACTAGGCTACGAGCAGTACTTC. It is translated as CASSLVSGVLGYEQYF.

In this sample, this clone turned up once. The rearrangement uses TRBV10-1 and TRBJ2-5; D is unclear. V was shortened by 2 bases and J by 3 bases, with 10 bases between the two germline ends. The CDR3 loop spans 14 amino acids. Germline V gene data show CDR1 as WNHNN and CDR2 as SYGVQD (reference sequence). CDR3 protein: CASSEVAGEETQYF. For the CDR3, the DNA is TGCGCCAGCAGTGAGGTGGCAGGAGAAGAGACCCAGTACTTC.

V usage is TRBV27 and J usage is TRBJ2-2, with a tentative D call TRBD1 (5 bases). The CDR3 runs to 19 residues. Trimming removed 2 bases at V and 0 bases at J, with 19 bases between. Germline V lookup: CDR1 MNHEY, CDR2 SMNVEV (reference sequence). The CDR3 is CASSLRSLTAVANTGELFF. The DNA for the CDR3 is TGTGCCAGCAGTTTACGATCGCTGACAGCCGTTGCGAACACCGGGGAGCTGTTTTTT.